This T cell receptor (beta chain) was sequenced for a study of cytomegalovirus exposure and HLA in healthy donors. Amplification used 60 Vbeta primers and 13 Jbeta primers. The table came from immunoSEQ multiplex PCR; TCRdb's copy has only in-frame clones and leaves some out. In the table there are roughly 150,000 clones, over 60% of which are singletons. This clone was recorded once. Its antigen remains unidentified. Study-wide results and caveats: The study listed 150 to 200 cytomegalovirus-associated TCR beta chains. Relative to equally common others, HLA-associated TCR beta chains showed greater clonal expansion in a later analysis. Among CMV-associated TCR beta chains, most appeared HLA-restricted in a later analysis.

Sequenced: PBMCs. The origin of this receptor is a woman in her twenties or thirties in good health and CMV-seropositive.

In nucleotides, the CDR3 is TGTGCCAGCAGCCGCACGGGACTAGCGGGAGGCACCGTTTCCTACAATGAGCAGTTCTTC. Its translation: CASSRTGLAGGTVSYNEQFF. V gene TRBV7-8 combines with J gene TRBJ2-1; 15 bases fit TRBD2. The length of the CDR3 is 20 residues. Unmatched junction bases numbered 12, after V lost 5 bases and J lost 1 base. The germline CDR1 and CDR2 sequences are SGHVS and FQNEAQ.